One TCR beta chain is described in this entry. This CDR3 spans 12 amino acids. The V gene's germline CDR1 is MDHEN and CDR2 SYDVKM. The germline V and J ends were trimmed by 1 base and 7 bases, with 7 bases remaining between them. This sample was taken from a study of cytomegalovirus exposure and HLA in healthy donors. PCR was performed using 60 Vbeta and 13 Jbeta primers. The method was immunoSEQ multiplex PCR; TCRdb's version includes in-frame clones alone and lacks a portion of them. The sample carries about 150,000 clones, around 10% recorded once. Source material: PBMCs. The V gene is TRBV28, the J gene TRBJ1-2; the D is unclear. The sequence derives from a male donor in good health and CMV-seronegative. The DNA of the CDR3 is TGTGCCAGCAGTTTATCATCCGGTGGCTACACCTTC. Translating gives CASSLSSGGYTF.